One and the same sample provided the 18 T cell receptor delta chains below, sequenced in a study of gamma-delta chains in newborns, infants, children. TCRdb called clones from the reads again using CATT. The sample lists more than 4,500 delta-chain clones, approximately 2.9% occurring once. The sample taken for sequencing was blood. Every receptor here comes from a child who was a newborn, infant or young child, either healthy, febrile or measles-vaccinated (not recorded which).

This clone has just a few counts. The gene calls are TRDV2 and TRDJ3; the match to TRDD3 covers 12 bases. The V segment lost 4 bases and the J segment 0 bases; nucleotides outside the gene matches: 9. CDR3 length: 20 amino acids. Germline CDR1 reads GEAIGNYY; CDR2 reads EKD. The CDR3 region has the DNA TGTGCCTGTGATACTGGGGGATACTTCCAGAGCTCCTGGGACACCCGACAGATGTTTTTC. Residues: CACDTGGYFQSSWDTRQMFF.

This clone was recorded a few times. The gene calls are TRDV2 and TRDJ3; no definite D call. Germline values: CDR1 GEAIGNYY, CDR2 EKD. This CDR3 is built from 16 residues. Deletions cut 0 bases from V and 0 bases from J, with 5 bases between. CDR3 sequence (DNA): TGTGCCTGTGACACCCCTGGCTCCTGGGACACCCGACAGATGTTTTTC. Its translation: CACDTPGSWDTRQMFF.

On this clone: Other DNA sequences in this sample translate to the same CDR3. The chain couples TRDV2 to TRDJ2, with 12 bases aligning to TRDD3. CDR1 is GEAIGNYY and CDR2 is EKD in the germline V gene. The CDR3 is 17 amino acids. Unmatched junction bases numbered 3, after V lost 2 bases and J lost 0 bases. DNA of the CDR3: TGTGCCTGTGACATACTGGGGGATACCCCTTTGACAGCACAACTCTTCTTT. Its protein is CACDILGDTPLTAQLFF.

Worth noting for this clone: This may be a read error, as it is one base from a much larger clone. J is TRDJ3 and V is TRDV2, with TRDD3 matching 12 bases. There are 18 residues in the CDR3. In germline, CDR1 is GEAIGNYY, CDR2 EKD. CDR3 protein: CACDTAGGYAWGTRQMFF. The CDR3 coding sequence is TGTGCCTGTGACACCGCTGGGGGATACGCCTGGGGCACCCGACAGATGTTTTTC.

This clone showed up just a few times. This chain connects TRDV2 to TRDJ3, with no clear D. This CDR3 region has 15 residues. CDR1 and CDR2 (germline): GEAIGNYY, EKD. Trimming stripped 3 bases from V and 0 bases from J, with 5 bases between. CDR3: CACDLISWDTRQMFF. In DNA, the CDR3 is TGTGCCTGTGACTTGATCTCCTGGGACACCCGACAGATGTTTTTC.

This clone counts as medium-sized (0.01 to 0.1%). Other DNA sequences in the sample encode the same CDR3. The chain carries TRDV2 and TRDJ3; TRDD3 aligns across 12 bases. Germline V gene data show CDR1 as GEAIGNYY and CDR2 as EKD. This CDR3 comprises 19 residues. Trimming took 1 base from V and 0 from J; bases not matched to a gene: 3. The CDR3 here is CACDTLGDTSSWDTRQMFF. CDR3 coding DNA: TGTGCCTGTGACACACTGGGGGATACCAGCTCCTGGGACACCCGACAGATGTTTTTC.

This clone was detected a few times. Other nucleotide sequences from this sample produce the same CDR3. The rearrangement joins TRDV2 to TRDJ3; 11 bases map to TRDD3. J gave up 0 bases and V 1 base, and 1 base lay outside the gene matches. The germline V gene encodes CDR1 GEAIGNYY and CDR2 EKD. This CDR3 is built from 18 residues. DNA of the CDR3: TGTGCCTGTGACACGACTGGGGGATACTCCTGGGACACCCGACAGATGTTTTTC. It codes for CACDTTGGYSWDTRQMFF.

For this clone: A read error is likely here: a far larger clone is one base away. The chain links TRDV2 to TRDJ1, with 8 bases matching TRDD3. This CDR3 is 14 amino acids long. Germline loops: CDR1 GEAIGNYY, CDR2 EKD. The CDR3 sequence: CARDILGDTDKLIF. The DNA for the CDR3 is TGTGCCCGTGACATACTGGGGGACACCGATAAACTCATCTTT.

This clone has a handful of counts. This chain links TRDV2 with TRDJ3; 12 nucleotides agree with TRDD3. The CDR3 consists of 20 residues. Germline-derived CDR1 and CDR2 are GEAIGNYY and EKD. V gave up 5 bases and J gave up 0 bases; unmatched junction bases: 10. The CDR3 here is CACVQLGDTGSSWDTRQMFF. The CDR3 region has the DNA TGTGCCTGTGTTCAACTGGGGGATACCGGTAGCTCCTGGGACACCCGACAGATGTTTTTC.

This clone was detected a few times. This CDR3 is also generated by other DNA sequences in the sample. CDR3 region: CACDTLLGSWDTRQMFF. Written as DNA, the CDR3 is TGTGCCTGTGACACGTTGCTGGGCTCCTGGGACACCCGACAGATGTTTTTC. V gene TRDV2 combines with J gene TRDJ3; possible D gene TRDD3, 5 bases. The CDR3 runs to 17 residues. CDR1 GEAIGNYY and CDR2 EKD come from the germline V gene. Trimming took 1 base from V and 0 from J, leaving 9 bases between them.

This clone was counted only a few times. The chain joins TRDV2 to TRDJ3, with 9 bases that match TRDD3. CDR3 length: 20 amino acids. Germline V gene lookup returns CDR1 GEAIGNYY and CDR2 EKD. The J segment lost 0 bases and the V segment lost 5 bases, leaving 13 bases of the junction unmatched. Here the CDR3 reads CACGSLLGETYSWDTRQMFF. DNA of the CDR3: TGTGCCTGTGGCTCCCTACTGGGGGAGACCTACTCCTGGGACACCCGACAGATGTTTTTC.

The chain has TRDV2 and TRDJ3, with 7 bases identical to TRDD3. This CDR3 has 19 residues. V lost 0 bases and J lost 1; bases outside the gene matches: 8. Germline assignment: CDR1 GEAIGNYY and CDR2 EKD. The CDR3 region has the DNA TGTGCCTGTGACACCGCTGGGGGCTTTCTTTCCTGGGACACCCGACAGATGTTTTTC. Protein product: CACDTAGGFLSWDTRQMFF.

There are a few counts of this clone. The chain couples TRDV2 to TRDJ1; 13 bases align to TRDD3. From germline, CDR1 is GEAIGNYY and CDR2 EKD. The CDR3 is made up of 15 amino acids. J lost 7 bases, V lost 3 bases, and 7 bases had no gene match. In DNA, the CDR3 is TGTGCCTGTGACTTACTACTGGGGGATACGGCTAAACTCATCTTT. Protein sequence: CACDLLLGDTAKLIF.

The chain is built from TRDV2 and TRDJ3; D perhaps matches TRDD3 (6 bases). The CDR3 totals 19 residues. The V end was cut by 2 bases, the J end by 3 bases, with 19 bases between. Germline V gives CDR1 GEAIGNYY, CDR2 EKD. This CDR3 is CACDKRWGPGDWDTRQMFF. For the CDR3, the DNA is TGTGCCTGTGACAAGAGGTGGGGTCCTGGGGACTGGGACACCCGACAGATGTTTTTC.

This clone is labeled as medium-sized (0.01 to 0.1%). This chain joins TRDV2 and TRDJ3; the match to TRDD3 covers 10 bases. Losses at the gene ends were 0 bases for V and 5 bases for J; bases not matched to a gene: 12. CDR3 length: 20 residues. Germline V gene lookup returns CDR1 GEAIGNYY and CDR2 EKD. The CDR3 DNA is TGTGCCTGTGACACCGTACTGGGGGATCCGCAACCGGGGGACACCCGACAGATGTTTTTC. This sequence encodes CACDTVLGDPQPGDTRQMFF.

By share of the sample, this clone is medium-sized. This likely traces to a read error, being one base from a far larger clone. V is TRDV2 and J is TRDJ1; 8 bases align to TRDD3. Germline CDR1 is GEAIGNYY and CDR2 is EKD. The CDR3 extends over 14 amino acids. The V gene end was trimmed by 3 bases and the J gene end by 1 base; junction bases not matched to a gene: 3. The CDR3: CACDVLGGTDKLIF. The CDR3 DNA sequence: TGTGCCTGTGACGTACTGGGGGGCACCGATAAACTCATCTTT.

The genes are TRDV1 and TRDJ2, with unresolved D. Germline assignment: CDR1 TSWWSYY and CDR2 QGS. This CDR3 is built from 14 residues. V dropped 6 bases and J dropped 4 bases, with 12 bases sitting between them. The CDR3 reads CALGPRYPTAQLFF. The CDR3 bases are TGTGCTCTTGGTCCACGATATCCGACAGCACAACTCTTCTTT.

This clone appeared a few times. V gene TRDV2 combines with J gene TRDJ3; 8 bases are shared with TRDD3. Germline CDR1 reads GEAIGNYY; CDR2 reads EKD. The CDR3 covers 17 residues. V shed 2 bases, J shed 0 bases, and the junction held 2 bases outside the gene matches. CDR3 loop: CACDRGISSWDTRQMFF. The DNA of the CDR3 is TGTGCCTGTGACAGGGGGATAAGCTCCTGGGACACCCGACAGATGTTTTTC.